There are many counts of the clone carrying this T cell receptor (beta chain). Antigen unknown. From germline, CDR1 is SGHRS and CDR2 YFSETQ. The CDR3 sequence is 14 residues long. The ends were cut back, 4 bases at V and 0 bases at J, with 11 bases in the middle. These data originate in a study of CD8 T cells in ankylosing spondylitis. Using its own MiXCR run on the 5' RACE reads, TCRdb lists one record per CDR3 protein. This sample has about 500,000 distinct CDR3 sequences, with more than 9.5% found just once. Study-level points and caveats: Ankylosing spondylitis blood appeared to be characterized by a TCR beta motif of about 8 highly homologous variants.

The TCR sequence derives from a male donor with ankylosing spondylitis. V is TRBV5-1 and J is TRBJ2-7; no definite D call. Sequenced input: blood, either unsorted or a sorted T cell fraction (not recorded which). The CDR3 here is CASSADWYSYEQYF. In DNA, the CDR3 is TGCGCCAGCAGCGCCGACTGGTACTCCTACGAGCAGTACTTC.